The entry that follows covers one TCR beta chain sequence. Its specificity is unknown. Sequencing used immunoSEQ v3. The method was immunoSEQ multiplex PCR; TCRdb's version includes in-frame clones alone and lacks a portion of them. The profile shows tens of thousands of clones, 74% of them singletons. This sample stems from a study of TIL therapy for anti-PD-1-resistant metastatic lung cancer. Time point defined: pre-treatment sample, taken before nivolumab and TIL therapy. Study observations and caveats: Treatment-naive, never-smoker and oncogene-addicted patients were overrepresented in this highly selected cohort. The baseline peripheral repertoire was partially replaced by infused TIL clonotypes that later decayed.

The TCR originated in a woman aged 30-79 years with non-small cell lung cancer. Sequences were derived from blood, sampled at baseline.

CDR3 DNA sequence: TGCGCCAGCAGCACCACAGGGGGAAGTGAGACCCAGTACTTC. It codes for CASSTTGGSETQYF. The rearrangement links TRBV4-1 to TRBJ2-5, with 8 bases identical to TRBD1. Per germline, CDR1 MGHRA and CDR2 YSYEKL. CDR3 length equals 14 residues. The V segment lost 5 bases and the J segment 5 bases; nucleotides outside the gene matches: 7.